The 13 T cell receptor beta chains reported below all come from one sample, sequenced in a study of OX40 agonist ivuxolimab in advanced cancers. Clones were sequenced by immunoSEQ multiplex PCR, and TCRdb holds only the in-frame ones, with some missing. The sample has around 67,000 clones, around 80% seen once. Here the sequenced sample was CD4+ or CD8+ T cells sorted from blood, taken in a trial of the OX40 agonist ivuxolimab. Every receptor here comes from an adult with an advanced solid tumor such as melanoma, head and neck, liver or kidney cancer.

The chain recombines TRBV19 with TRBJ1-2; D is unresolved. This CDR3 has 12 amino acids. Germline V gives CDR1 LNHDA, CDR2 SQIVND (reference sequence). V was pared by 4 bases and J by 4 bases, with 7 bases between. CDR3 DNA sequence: TGTGCCAGTAGTACCCACCGCTATGGCTACACCTTC. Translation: CASSTHRYGYTF.

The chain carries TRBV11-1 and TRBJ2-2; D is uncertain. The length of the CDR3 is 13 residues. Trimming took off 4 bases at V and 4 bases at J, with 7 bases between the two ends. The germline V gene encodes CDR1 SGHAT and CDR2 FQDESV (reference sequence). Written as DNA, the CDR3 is TGTGCCAGCAGCTCTAATCCCACCGGGGAGCTGTTTTTT. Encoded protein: CASSSNPTGELFF.

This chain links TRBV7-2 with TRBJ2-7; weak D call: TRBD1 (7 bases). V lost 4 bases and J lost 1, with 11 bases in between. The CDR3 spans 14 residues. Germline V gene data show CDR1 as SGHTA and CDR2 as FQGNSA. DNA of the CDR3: TGTGCCAGCAGCTACCAGGGGGGTTCCTACGAGCAGTACTTC. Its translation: CASSYQGGSYEQYF.

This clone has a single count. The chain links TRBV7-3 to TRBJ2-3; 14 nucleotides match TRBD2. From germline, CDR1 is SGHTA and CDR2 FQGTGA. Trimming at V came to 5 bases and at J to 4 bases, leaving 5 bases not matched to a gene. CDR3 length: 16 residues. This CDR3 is CASSPGLAGGSDTQYF. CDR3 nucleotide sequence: TGTGCCAGCAGCCCTGGACTAGCGGGGGGATCAGATACGCAGTATTTT.

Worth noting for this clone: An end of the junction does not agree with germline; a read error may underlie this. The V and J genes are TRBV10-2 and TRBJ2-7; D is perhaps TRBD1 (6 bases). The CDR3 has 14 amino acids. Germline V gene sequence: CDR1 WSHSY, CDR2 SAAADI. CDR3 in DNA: TGCGCCAGCAATGAGGCAGGGGTGGGGTACGAGCAGTACTTC. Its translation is CASNEAGVGYEQYF.

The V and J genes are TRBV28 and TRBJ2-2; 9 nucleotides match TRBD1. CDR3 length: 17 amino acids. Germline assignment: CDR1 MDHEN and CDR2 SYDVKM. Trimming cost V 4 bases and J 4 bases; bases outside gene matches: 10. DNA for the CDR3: TGTGCCAGCAGTTCACTACGGGACAGGGTTGTCACCGGGGAGCTGTTTTTT. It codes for CASSSLRDRVVTGELFF.

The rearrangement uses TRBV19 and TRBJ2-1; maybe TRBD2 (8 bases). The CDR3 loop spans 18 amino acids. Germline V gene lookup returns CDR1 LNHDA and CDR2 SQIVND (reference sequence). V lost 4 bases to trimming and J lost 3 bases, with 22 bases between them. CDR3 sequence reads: CASSKLAERGLRYNEQFF. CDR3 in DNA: TGTGCCAGTAGTAAACTAGCGGAGAGGGGGCTGCGCTACAATGAGCAGTTCTTC.

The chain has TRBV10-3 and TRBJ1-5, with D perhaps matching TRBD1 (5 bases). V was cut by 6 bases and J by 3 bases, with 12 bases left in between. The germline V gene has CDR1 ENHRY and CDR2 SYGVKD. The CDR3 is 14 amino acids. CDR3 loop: CAISQGSPNQPQHF. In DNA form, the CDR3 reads TGTGCCATCAGCCAGGGAAGCCCCAATCAGCCCCAGCATTTT.

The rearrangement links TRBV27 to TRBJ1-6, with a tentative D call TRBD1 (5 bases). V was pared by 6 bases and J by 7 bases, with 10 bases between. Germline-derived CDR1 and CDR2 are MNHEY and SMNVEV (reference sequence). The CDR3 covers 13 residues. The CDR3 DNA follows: TGTGCCAGCAGGGTGGGACCCAATTCACCCCTCCACTTT. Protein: CASRVGPNSPLHF.

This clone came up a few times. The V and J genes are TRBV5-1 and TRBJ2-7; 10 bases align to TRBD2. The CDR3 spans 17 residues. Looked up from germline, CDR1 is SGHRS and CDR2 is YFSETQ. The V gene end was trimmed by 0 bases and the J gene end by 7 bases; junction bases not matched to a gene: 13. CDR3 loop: CASSLAGVAGGDREQYF. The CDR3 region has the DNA TGCGCCAGCAGCTTGGCCGGGGTAGCGGGGGGTGACAGGGAGCAGTACTTC.

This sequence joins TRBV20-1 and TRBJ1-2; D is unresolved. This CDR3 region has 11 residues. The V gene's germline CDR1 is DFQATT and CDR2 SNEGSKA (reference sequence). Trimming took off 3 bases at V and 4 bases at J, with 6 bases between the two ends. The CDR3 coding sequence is TGCAGTGCTAGGCCAGGCTATGGCTACACCTTC. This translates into CSARPGYGYTF.

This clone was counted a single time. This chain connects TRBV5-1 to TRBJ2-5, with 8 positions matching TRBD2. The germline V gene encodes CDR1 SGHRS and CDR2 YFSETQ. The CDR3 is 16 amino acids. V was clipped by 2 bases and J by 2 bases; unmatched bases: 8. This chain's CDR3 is CASSFNSGTKQETQYF. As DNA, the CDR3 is TGCGCCAGCAGCTTTAATAGCGGGACAAAACAAGAGACCCAGTACTTC.

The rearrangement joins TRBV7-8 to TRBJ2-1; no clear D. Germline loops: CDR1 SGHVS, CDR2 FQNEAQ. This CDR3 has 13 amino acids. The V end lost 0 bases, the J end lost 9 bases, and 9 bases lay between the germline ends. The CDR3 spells CASSLAARGEQFF. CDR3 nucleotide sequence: TGTGCCAGCAGCTTAGCGGCTAGAGGTGAGCAGTTCTTC.